What follows are 18 T cell receptor beta chains derived from one specimen sequenced in a study of T cell responses to AZD1222 COVID-19 vaccine. Here immunoSEQ multiplex PCR was the method, and the copy in TCRdb shows in-frame clones only, minus some. Among around 120,000 clones listed, more than 85% were seen once. Sequenced here: peripheral blood, sampled on day 0 of AZD1222 vaccination. These receptors all stem from an adult in good health.

The chain employs TRBV6-5 and TRBJ1-1; possible D gene TRBD1, 6 bases. V was cut by 6 bases and J by 3 bases, with 17 bases left in between. The CDR3 length is 15 residues. Germline lookup yields CDR1 MNHEY and CDR2 SVGAGI. The CDR3 nucleotides are TGTGCCAGCAGCCTCGCCGGGGGGCTTTACACTGAAGCTTTCTTT. This translates into CASSLAGGLYTEAFF.

V and J are TRBV10-3 and TRBJ2-7; 8 positions agree with TRBD2. J lost 6 bases, V lost 6 bases, and 16 bases had no gene match. The CDR3 has 16 amino acids. Germline V lookup: CDR1 ENHRY, CDR2 SYGVKD. The CDR3 region is CAIRIAGSGSVGEQYF. Here the CDR3 DNA reads TGTGCCATCAGAATAGCGGGATCCGGTTCCGTTGGCGAGCAGTACTTC.

The rearrangement uses TRBV19 and TRBJ1-4, with D perhaps matching TRBD1 (5 bases). Deletions cut 8 bases from V and 4 bases from J, with 11 bases between. This CDR3 contains 13 residues. The V gene's germline CDR1 is LNHDA and CDR2 SQIVND (reference sequence). CDR3 nucleotide sequence: TGTGCCAGTTCAGGGCTCCTTAATGAAAAACTGTTTTTT. Amino acid sequence: CASSGLLNEKLFF.

This chain uses TRBV6-1 with TRBJ1-2; TRBD1 matches at 10 bases. After removal of 2 bases from V and 6 bases from J, the junction contained 6 bases not matched to a gene. The CDR3 runs to 15 residues. The V gene's germline CDR1 is MNHNS and CDR2 SASEGT. CDR3 residues: CASSEFSGTGDGYTF. CDR3 in DNA: TGTGCCAGCAGTGAATTTTCGGGGACAGGGGATGGCTACACCTTC.

With respect to this clone: Germline is not matched at one junction end, which may reflect a read error. The gene calls are TRBV7-7 and TRBJ2-7; D possibly uses TRBD1 or TRBD2 (6 bases each). The V gene's germline CDR1 is SSHAT and CDR2 FNYEAQ (reference sequence). This CDR3 contains 15 residues. CDR3 amino acids: CASSATVGGPGEQYF. The CDR3 DNA reads TGTGCTAGCAGCGCGACCGTAGGGGGGCCCGGCGAGCAGTACTTC.

The CDR3 region has the DNA TGCGCCAGCAGCACGAGGACAGTCTCTAGCACAGATACGCAGTATTTT. Translation: CASSTRTVSSTDTQYF. The chain links TRBV5-1 to TRBJ2-3; tentatively, D is TRBD1 (6 bases). The CDR3 has 16 residues. Trimming stripped 4 bases from V and 0 bases from J, with 15 bases between. Germline V gene sequence: CDR1 SGHRS, CDR2 YFSETQ.

The chain carries TRBV12-3 or TRBV12-4 and TRBJ2-3; no clear D. The V end was cut by 3 bases, the J end by 1 base, with 5 bases between. The CDR3 totals 13 residues. CDR3 DNA: TGTGCCAGCAGTTTTCGGGGCACAGATACGCAGTATTTT. This sequence encodes CASSFRGTDTQYF.

The genes are TRBV9 and TRBJ2-3; 11 nucleotides line up with TRBD2. The CDR3 has 16 residues. V lost 3 bases and J lost 2; bases outside the gene matches: 5. Germline loops: CDR1 SGDLS, CDR2 YYNGEE. The CDR3 protein is CASSAGTSGYTDTQYF. The CDR3, as DNA: TGTGCCAGCAGCGCGGGGACTAGCGGCTACACAGATACGCAGTATTTT.

This clone was seen just once. The CDR3 loop is CATQHFGGEQFF. CDR3 bases: TGTGCCACCCAACACTTCGGAGGTGAGCAGTTCTTC. V usage is TRBV24-1 and J usage is TRBJ2-1, with a weak D call TRBD2 (5 bases). Germline V CDR1 and CDR2: KGHDR, SFDVKD. This CDR3 spans 12 amino acids. V was clipped by 9 bases and J by 9 bases, with 14 bases between them.

The CDR3 coding sequence is TGCGCCAGCGGTGGCAGTCTTAATCAGCCCCAGCATTTT. Translating gives CASGGSLNQPQHF. The chain carries TRBV4-1 and TRBJ1-5; no clear D. Germline V lookup: CDR1 MGHRA, CDR2 YSYEKL. The CDR3 runs 13 residues. V was clipped by 8 bases and J by 4 bases, with 12 bases between them.

This clone was found once. The chain has TRBV28 and TRBJ1-2; D is possibly TRBD1 (6 bases). CDR1 MDHEN and CDR2 SYDVKM come from the germline V gene. This CDR3 contains 16 residues. With 2 bases removed from V and 0 bases from J, the gap between germline ends came to 13 bases. DNA of the CDR3: TGTGCCAGCAGTTTAACAGGGTTCTTGGCTAACTATGGCTACACCTTC. It codes for CASSLTGFLANYGYTF.

V gene TRBV28 combines with J gene TRBJ2-7; either TRBD1 or TRBD2 may supply D (5 bases each). Looked up from germline, CDR1 is MDHEN and CDR2 is SYDVKM. Deletions cut 10 bases from V and 2 bases from J, with 15 bases between. CDR3 length equals 13 residues. The CDR3 DNA follows: TGTGCCACAACGACGGGGCGCCCCTACGAGCAGTACTTC. Its translation is CATTTGRPYEQYF.

The chain couples TRBV28 to TRBJ2-2; D not certain. Germline V gene lookup returns CDR1 MDHEN and CDR2 SYDVKM. CDR3 length equals 16 residues. Trimming removed 2 bases at V and 0 bases at J, with 10 bases between. This CDR3 reads CASSLLSAANTGELFF. CDR3 sequence (DNA): TGTGCCAGCAGTTTACTGAGCGCCGCGAACACCGGGGAGCTGTTTTTT.

The chain links TRBV2 to TRBJ2-2, with D unclear. The CDR3 length is 14 residues. The germline gives CDR1 SNHLY, CDR2 FYNNEI. V lost 3 bases and J 5 bases, leaving 10 bases between the germline ends. The CDR3 spells CASSDFMGTGELFF. The CDR3 nucleotides read TGTGCCAGCAGTGATTTTATGGGAACCGGGGAGCTGTTTTTT.

The rearrangement links TRBV28 to TRBJ1-5; D is perhaps TRBD1 (5 bases). V lost 2 bases and J 0 bases, leaving 11 bases between the germline ends. The CDR3 sequence is 16 residues long. Germline CDR1 and CDR2: MDHEN and SYDVKM. DNA for the CDR3: TGTGCCAGCAGTTTACAGGGAGATTATAGCAATCAGCCCCAGCATTTT. This sequence encodes CASSLQGDYSNQPQHF.

The chain is built from TRBV7-3 and TRBJ2-7; D is possibly TRBD2 (6 bases). Germline V gene sequence: CDR1 SGHTA, CDR2 FQGTGA. Trimming cost V 3 bases and J 5 bases, with 14 bases left between them. This CDR3 comprises 14 residues. The CDR3 loop is CASSFAGPEDEQYF. The CDR3 region has the DNA TGTGCCAGCAGCTTTGCGGGACCGGAGGACGAGCAGTACTTC.

This rearrangement joins TRBV5-1 to TRBJ2-5; 7 bases map to TRBD2. Looked up from germline, CDR1 is SGHRS and CDR2 is YFSETQ. This CDR3 has 14 amino acids. Trimming took 4 bases from V and 5 from J; bases not matched to a gene: 8. The chain's CDR3 is CASSPRAGTETQYF. Here the CDR3 DNA reads TGCGCCAGCAGCCCGAGAGCGGGGACGGAGACCCAGTACTTC.

The J gene is TRBJ2-6, the V gene TRBV19, with 7 bases matching TRBD2. Germline V gene data show CDR1 as LNHDA and CDR2 as SQIVND (reference sequence). The V gene end was trimmed by 6 bases and the J gene end by 0 bases; junction bases not matched to a gene: 5. The CDR3 spans 16 residues. CDR3 nucleotides: TGTGCCAGTAGCCCGGGGGGTCGCTCTGGGGCCAACGTCCTGACTTTC. Protein sequence: CASSPGGRSGANVLTF.